One and the same sample provided the 31 T cell receptor beta chains below, sequenced in a study of blood T cell repertoires in COVID-19. Measured with immunoSEQ multiplex PCR; TCRdb has only the in-frame clones, and not every one. The sample includes about 80,000 clones, around 81% of them seen just once. The sample comprised peripheral blood. The source is a human donor in a cohort sampled during active COVID-19.

The CDR3 is CASSGGRGGETQYF. The CDR3 coding sequence is TGTGCCAGCAGCGGAGGCCGGGGGGGAGAGACCCAGTACTTC. The chain has TRBV25-1 and TRBJ2-5; 8 nucleotides align to TRBD2. J lost 4 bases, V lost 6 bases, and 7 bases had no gene match. The CDR3 runs to 14 residues. Germline CDR1 reads MGHDK; CDR2 reads SYGVNS.

The gene calls are TRBV12-3 or TRBV12-4 and TRBJ1-2; perhaps TRBD1 as D (5 bases). The CDR3 runs 12 residues. V lost 4 bases and J lost 3, with 6 bases in between. The CDR3 spells CASSSRDYGYTF. CDR3 in DNA: TGTGCCAGCAGTTCCAGGGACTATGGCTACACCTTC.

This chain links TRBV20-1 with TRBJ2-3, with 11 nucleotides matching TRBD1. In germline, CDR1 is DFQATT, CDR2 SNEGSKA (reference sequence). Losses at the gene ends were 5 bases for V and 5 bases for J; bases not matched to a gene: 9. This CDR3 has 15 residues. CDR3 bases: TGCAGTGCTGGTGGACAGGGGGCTGGGAAAGATACGCAGTATTTT. Its translation: CSAGGQGAGKDTQYF.

The genes are TRBV30 and TRBJ1-4, with D possibly matching TRBD1 (6 bases). This CDR3 is built from 13 residues. The V end was cut by 4 bases, the J end by 5 bases, with 11 bases between. CDR1 and CDR2 from the germline V gene are GTSNPN and SVGIG (reference sequence). This CDR3 is CAWTGVANEKLFF. The CDR3 region has the DNA TGTGCCTGGACAGGGGTCGCGAATGAAAAACTGTTTTTT.

This sequence joins TRBV3-1 (or the pseudogene TRBV3-2) and TRBJ2-1; D uncertain. Germline loops: CDR1 LGHDT, CDR2 YNNKEL (reference sequence). CDR3 length: 13 amino acids. V was clipped by 3 bases and J by 4 bases, with 7 bases between them. The CDR3 loop is CASSHGAYNEQFF. As DNA, the CDR3 is TGTGCCAGCAGCCACGGAGCGTACAATGAGCAGTTCTTC.

V gene TRBV28 combines with J gene TRBJ1-1, with D possibly matching TRBD1 (5 bases). Germline CDR1 reads MDHEN; CDR2 reads SYDVKM. The CDR3 is made up of 13 amino acids. Trimming removed 6 bases from V and 0 bases from J, with 8 bases in between. This CDR3 is CASSRDLNTEAFF. The CDR3 DNA sequence: TGTGCCAGCAGCAGGGACTTGAACACTGAAGCTTTCTTT.

J is TRBJ1-1 and V is TRBV11-3; 8 nucleotides align to TRBD1. Germline values: CDR1 SGHNT, CDR2 YENEEA. The CDR3 runs to 14 residues. V shed 7 bases and J 1 base; nucleotides not matched to a gene: 5. CDR3 sequence: CASTAGTGNTEAFF. CDR3 bases: TGTGCCAGCACCGCCGGGACAGGGAACACTGAAGCTTTCTTT.

There are a few counts of this clone. The chain couples TRBV4-2 to TRBJ2-1, with D possibly matching TRBD1 (5 bases). V was trimmed by 4 bases and J by 7 bases, leaving 14 bases between them. Germline V CDR1 and CDR2: LGHNA, YNFKEQ. The CDR3 runs to 14 residues. This CDR3 reads CASSLGATGNEQFF. The DNA of the CDR3 is TGTGCCAGCAGCCTTGGGGCTACAGGAAATGAGCAGTTCTTC.

This chain links TRBV24-1 with TRBJ2-3, with D possibly matching TRBD2 (6 bases). Between the trimmed V and J ends, which lost 3 bases and 5 bases, there was a span of 14 bases. Germline V lookup: CDR1 KGHDR, CDR2 SFDVKD. The CDR3 totals 15 residues. The CDR3 DNA reads as TGTGCCACCAGTGATCCGGGGGAAGGTGGAGATACGCAGTATTTT. Translation gives CATSDPGEGGDTQYF.

The chain uses TRBV19 and TRBJ1-2, with a possible D match to TRBD1 (5 bases). V was shortened by 3 bases and J by 2 bases, with 13 bases between the two germline ends. The CDR3 totals 15 residues. Germline V lookup: CDR1 LNHDA, CDR2 SQIVND (reference sequence). Written as DNA, the CDR3 is TGTGCCAGTAGTATTCGGCGGGGCATGAACTATGGCTACACCTTC. Translation: CASSIRRGMNYGYTF.

The chain has TRBV19 and TRBJ2-1, with 12 bases fitting TRBD2. The V segment lost 8 bases and the J segment 7 bases; nucleotides outside the gene matches: 6. The CDR3 contains 14 residues. Germline-derived CDR1 and CDR2 are LNHDA and SQIVND (reference sequence). The DNA of the CDR3 is TGTGCCAGTTTGACTAGCGGGAGACGGAATGAGCAGTTCTTC. Translating gives CASLTSGRRNEQFF.

This rearrangement joins TRBV2 to TRBJ1-5, with TRBD1 matching 7 bases. V trimming: 4 bases; J trimming: 4 bases; junction bases outside the gene matches: 4. From germline, CDR1 is SNHLY and CDR2 FYNNEI. This CDR3 is 14 amino acids long. The CDR3 loop reads CASSAATGNQPQHF. CDR3 in DNA: TGTGCCAGCAGTGCCGCGACAGGGAATCAGCCCCAGCATTTT. Drawing the rest from reference TRBV2 and TRBJ1-5, the complete variable domain is EPEVTQTPSHQVTQMGQEVILRCVPISNHLYFYWYRQILGQKVEFLVSFYNNEISEKSEIFDDQFSVERPDGSNFTLKIRSTKLEDSAMYFCASSAATGNQPQHFGDGTRLSIL.

The chain recombines TRBV28 with TRBJ2-2, with TRBD1 matching over 9 bases. This CDR3 comprises 15 residues. Germline loops: CDR1 MDHEN, CDR2 SYDVKM. V was clipped by 4 bases and J by 1 base; unmatched bases: 1. The DNA for the CDR3 is TGTGCCAGCAGTTCGGGACAGGGGAACACCGGGGAGCTGTTTTTT. It yields the protein CASSSGQGNTGELFF.

This clone was seen just once. The V and J genes are TRBV12-5 and TRBJ2-3; 10 bases agree with TRBD2. This CDR3 has 19 residues. V shed 7 bases and J 2 bases; nucleotides not matched to a gene: 18. Germline V gives CDR1 LGHNT, CDR2 FRNRAP. CDR3 sequence reads: CASALGDGGLAINTDTQYF. The CDR3 nucleotides are TGTGCTAGTGCCTTGGGGGACGGGGGACTAGCGATTAACACAGATACGCAGTATTTT.

The rearrangement uses TRBV7-9 and TRBJ1-1; perhaps TRBD1 as D (6 bases). This CDR3 has 14 residues. In germline, CDR1 is SEHNR, CDR2 FQNEAQ (reference sequence). Trimming stripped 6 bases from V and 1 base from J, with 12 bases between. In DNA form, the CDR3 reads TGTGCCAGCAGAAACCAGGGGAGGAACACTGAAGCTTTCTTT. It encodes CASRNQGRNTEAFF.

The V gene is TRBV28, the J gene TRBJ2-5; 7 positions agree with TRBD2. In germline, CDR1 is MDHEN, CDR2 SYDVKM. J was trimmed by 5 bases and V by 2 bases; bases with no gene match: 5. The CDR3 spans 14 residues. The CDR3 DNA sequence: TGTGCCAGCAGTTTAGCGGGAGTTGAGGAGACCCAGTACTTC. Amino acids: CASSLAGVEETQYF.

This clone was seen a single time. The rearrangement uses TRBV4-2 and TRBJ2-1, with 11 bases matching TRBD2. The CDR3 totals 15 residues. Trimming took 1 base from V and 9 from J; bases not matched to a gene: 5. Germline loops: CDR1 LGHNA, CDR2 YNFKEQ. CDR3 in amino acids: CASSQVGSGGAEQFF. The CDR3 region has the DNA TGTGCCAGCAGCCAAGTGGGTAGCGGGGGGGCTGAGCAGTTCTTC.

The J gene is TRBJ2-7, the V gene TRBV7-9; possible D gene TRBD2, 6 bases. The CDR3 is made up of 14 amino acids. The germline V gene encodes CDR1 SEHNR and CDR2 FQNEAQ (reference sequence). Trimming removed 2 bases from V and 8 bases from J, with 16 bases in between. In DNA form, the CDR3 reads TGTGCCAGCAGCTTAAACGGGGGTAATGTCAAGCAGTACTTC. Protein product: CASSLNGGNVKQYF.

Here the CDR3 DNA reads TGTGCCAGCACCCTAGCGGGAGGCCCCTACGAGCAGTACTTC. It specifies CASTLAGGPYEQYF. J is TRBJ2-7 and V is TRBV28; 11 bases line up with TRBD2. The CDR3 is 14 amino acids. In germline, CDR1 is MDHEN, CDR2 SYDVKM. V lost 7 bases to trimming and J lost 2 bases; unmatched junction nucleotides: 4.

J is TRBJ2-1 and V is TRBV9; 12 nucleotides match TRBD2. The CDR3 sequence is 16 residues long. Germline lookup yields CDR1 SGDLS and CDR2 YYNGEE. J was trimmed by 8 bases and V by 0 bases; bases with no gene match: 6. CDR3 nucleotides: TGTGCCAGCAGCGTAGCCCCTAGCGGGGGGGCACATGAGCAGTTCTTC. It codes for CASSVAPSGGAHEQFF.

The gene calls are TRBV6-1 and TRBJ2-7; 7 nucleotides agree with TRBD2. There are 15 residues in the CDR3. Trimming cost V 0 bases and J 0 bases; bases outside gene matches: 2. Germline CDR1 reads MNHNS; CDR2 reads SASEGT. The CDR3 DNA reads as TGTGCCAGCAGTGAAGCGGAGCGGGGCTCCTACGAGCAGTACTTC. It translates to CASSEAERGSYEQYF.

The chain combines TRBV5-6 with TRBJ2-1; 7 bases map to TRBD2. With 4 bases clipped from V and 3 bases from J, the junction kept 4 bases outside the gene matches. The CDR3 spans 14 residues. CDR1 and CDR2 from the germline V gene are SGHDT and YYEEEE. The CDR3: CASSRGEIYNEQFF. The CDR3 DNA reads as TGTGCCAGCAGCCGGGGGGAGATCTACAATGAGCAGTTCTTC.

The chain carries TRBV5-1 and TRBJ2-7; D unclear. The CDR3 is 15 amino acids. Trimming pared 2 bases from V and 3 bases from J, leaving 15 bases between. Germline CDR1 reads SGHRS; CDR2 reads YFSETQ. CDR3 nucleotide sequence: TGCGCCAGCAGCTTAATTGAATCAGACTTCTACGAGCAGTACTTC. Its protein product is CASSLIESDFYEQYF.

The rearrangement uses TRBV6-5 and TRBJ1-2; D remains unclear. V was cut by 4 bases and J by 5 bases, with 11 bases left in between. Germline V gene lookup returns CDR1 MNHEY and CDR2 SVGAGI. The CDR3 consists of 13 residues. The CDR3 DNA reads TGTGCCAGCAGTTTGCCCACGGGGTATGGCTACACCTTC. It codes for CASSLPTGYGYTF.

The chain employs TRBV4-1 and TRBJ2-1, with 7 bases matching TRBD2. Looked up from germline, CDR1 is MGHRA and CDR2 is YSYEKL. V lost 1 base, J lost 7 bases, and 10 bases stayed unmatched. This CDR3 is 16 amino acids long. Here the CDR3 DNA reads TGCGCCAGCAGCCAAGTTTCTGGGCTCGGGGGGAATGAGCAGTTCTTC. The encoded protein is CASSQVSGLGGNEQFF.

In its sample, this clone was seen once. The chain recombines TRBV5-4 with TRBJ2-5, with unresolved D. The CDR3 sequence is 15 residues long. Germline lookup yields CDR1 SGHNT and CDR2 YYREEE (reference sequence). Deletions cut 4 bases from V and 3 bases from J, with 16 bases between. For the CDR3, the DNA is TGTGCCAGCAGCGCCGGTGAATTGGTAAAAGAGACCCAGTACTTC. Translated: CASSAGELVKETQYF.

The CDR3 coding sequence is TGCGCCAGCAGCGTACCCGGGACAGGGGTCTTCAATGAGCAGTTCTTC. As protein: CASSVPGTGVFNEQFF. This chain connects TRBV5-1 to TRBJ2-1; TRBD1 matches at 10 bases. CDR1 and CDR2 (germline): SGHRS, YFSETQ. V shed 4 bases and J 6 bases; nucleotides not matched to a gene: 10. This CDR3 region has 16 residues.

The chain carries TRBV9 and TRBJ2-3; 8 bases match TRBD2. CDR3 length: 15 residues. Germline lookup yields CDR1 SGDLS and CDR2 YYNGEE. Losses at the gene ends were 4 bases for V and 4 bases for J; bases not matched to a gene: 8. CDR3 bases: TGTGCCAGCAGCCGGGGGGGCAACGTCCCAGATACGCAGTATTTT. This encodes CASSRGGNVPDTQYF.

CDR3 protein: CASSLATPGQGSGNTIYF. CDR3 DNA: TGTGCCAGCAGCTTAGCGACCCCGGGTCAGGGCTCTGGAAACACCATATATTTT. This chain uses TRBV7-9 with TRBJ1-3, with D maybe TRBD1 (5 bases). The CDR3 extends over 18 amino acids. V was trimmed by 0 bases and J by 0 bases, leaving 15 bases between them. Per the germline V gene, CDR1 is SEHNR and CDR2 is FQNEAQ (reference sequence).

The chain carries TRBV19 and TRBJ1-3, with D possibly being TRBD1 (5 bases). The V gene's germline CDR1 is LNHDA and CDR2 SQIVND (reference sequence). Trimming cost V 4 bases and J 0 bases, with 16 bases left between them. The CDR3 length is 17 residues. The CDR3 loop is CASSKGGTVNSGNTIYF. The CDR3 DNA reads TGTGCCAGTAGTAAGGGAGGGACGGTCAACTCTGGAAACACCATATATTTT.

The V call is TRBV2, the J call TRBJ2-2; 9 bases are a match to TRBD1. The CDR3 is 16 amino acids. J gave up 6 bases and V 4 bases, and 9 bases lay outside the gene matches. CDR1 and CDR2 (germline): SNHLY, FYNNEI. The CDR3 DNA sequence: TGTGCCAGCAGTGTGGAGGGACAGGGCGGCGCCGGGGAGCTGTTTTTT. Protein product: CASSVEGQGGAGELFF. Using reference TRBV2 and TRBJ2-2 for the parts outside the CDR3, the full variable domain is EPEVTQTPSHQVTQMGQEVILRCVPISNHLYFYWYRQILGQKVEFLVSFYNNEISEKSEIFDDQFSVERPDGSNFTLKIRSTKLEDSAMYFCASSVEGQGGAGELFFGEGSRLTVL.